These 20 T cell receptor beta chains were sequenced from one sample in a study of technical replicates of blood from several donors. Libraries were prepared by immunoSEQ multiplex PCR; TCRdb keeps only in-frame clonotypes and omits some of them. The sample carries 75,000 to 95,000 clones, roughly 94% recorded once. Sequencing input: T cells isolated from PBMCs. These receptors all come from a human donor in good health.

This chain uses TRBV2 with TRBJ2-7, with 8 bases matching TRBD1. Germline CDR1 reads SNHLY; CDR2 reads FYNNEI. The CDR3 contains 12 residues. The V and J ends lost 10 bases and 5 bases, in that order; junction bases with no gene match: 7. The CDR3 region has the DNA TGTGCCACAACGGACAGGGCAAACGAGCAGTACTTC. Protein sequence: CATTDRANEQYF.

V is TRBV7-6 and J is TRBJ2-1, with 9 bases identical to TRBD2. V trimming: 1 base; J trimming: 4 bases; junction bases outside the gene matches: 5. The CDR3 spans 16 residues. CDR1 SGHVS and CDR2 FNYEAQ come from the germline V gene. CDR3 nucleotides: TGTGCCAGCAGCTTAGAAGCCAGCGGGAGGTACAATGAGCAGTTCTTC. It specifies CASSLEASGRYNEQFF.

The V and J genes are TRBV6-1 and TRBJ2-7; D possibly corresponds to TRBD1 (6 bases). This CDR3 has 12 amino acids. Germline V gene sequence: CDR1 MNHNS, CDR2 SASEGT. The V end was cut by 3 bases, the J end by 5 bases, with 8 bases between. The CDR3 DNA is TGTGCCAGCAGTGACAGGGACAACGAGCAGTACTTC. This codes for CASSDRDNEQYF.

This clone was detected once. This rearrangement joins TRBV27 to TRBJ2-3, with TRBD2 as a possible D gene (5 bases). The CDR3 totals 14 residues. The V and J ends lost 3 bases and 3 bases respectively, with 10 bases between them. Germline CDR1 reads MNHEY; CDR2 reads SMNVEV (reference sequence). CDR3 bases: TGTGCCAGCAGTTTTATCCTAGCTACAGATACGCAGTATTTT. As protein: CASSFILATDTQYF.

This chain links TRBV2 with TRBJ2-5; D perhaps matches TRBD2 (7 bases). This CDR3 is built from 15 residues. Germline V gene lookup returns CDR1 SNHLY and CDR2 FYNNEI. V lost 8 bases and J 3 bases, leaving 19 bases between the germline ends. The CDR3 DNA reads TGTGCCAGCCTAGGCGGGGGCGGACAGAAAGAGACCCAGTACTTC. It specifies CASLGGGGQKETQYF.

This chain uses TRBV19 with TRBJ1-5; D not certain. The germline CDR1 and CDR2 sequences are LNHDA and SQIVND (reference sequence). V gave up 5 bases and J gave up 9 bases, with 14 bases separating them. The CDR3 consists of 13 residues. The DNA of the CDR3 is TGTGCCAGTAGTGAGGCGGGGAGGACGCCCCAGCATTTT. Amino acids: CASSEAGRTPQHF. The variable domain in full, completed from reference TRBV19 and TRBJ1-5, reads DGGITQSPKYLFRKEGQNVTLSCEQNLNHDAMYWYRQDPGQGLRLIYYSQIVNDFQKGDIAEGYSVSREKKESFPLTVTSAQKNPTAFYLCASSEAGRTPQHFGDGTRLSIL.

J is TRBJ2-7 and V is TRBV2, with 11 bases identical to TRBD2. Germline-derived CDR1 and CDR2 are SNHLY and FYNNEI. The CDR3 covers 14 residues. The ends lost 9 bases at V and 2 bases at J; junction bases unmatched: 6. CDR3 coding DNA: TGTGCCAGTGAGGAACTAGCGGGGGCCTACGAGCAGTACTTC. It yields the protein CASEELAGAYEQYF.

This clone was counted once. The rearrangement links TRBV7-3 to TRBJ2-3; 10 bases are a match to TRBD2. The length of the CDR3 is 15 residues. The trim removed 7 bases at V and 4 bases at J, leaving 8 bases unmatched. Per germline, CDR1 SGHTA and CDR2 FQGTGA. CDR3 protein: CASTMGLAFSDTQYF. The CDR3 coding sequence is TGTGCCAGCACAATGGGACTAGCGTTTTCAGATACGCAGTATTTT. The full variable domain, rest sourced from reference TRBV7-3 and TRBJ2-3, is GAGVSQTPSNKVTEKGKYVELRCDPISGHTALYWYRQSLGQGPEFLIYFQGTGAADDSGLPNDRFFAVRPEGSVSTLKIQRTERGDSAVYLCASTMGLAFSDTQYFGPGTRLTVL.

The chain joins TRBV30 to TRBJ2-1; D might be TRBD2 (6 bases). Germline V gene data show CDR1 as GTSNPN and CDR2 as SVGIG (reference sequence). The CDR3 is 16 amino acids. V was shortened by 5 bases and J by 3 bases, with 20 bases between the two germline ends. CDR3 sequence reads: CAWATLWREDYNEQFF. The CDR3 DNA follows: TGTGCCTGGGCTACTCTCTGGCGGGAAGACTACAATGAGCAGTTCTTC.

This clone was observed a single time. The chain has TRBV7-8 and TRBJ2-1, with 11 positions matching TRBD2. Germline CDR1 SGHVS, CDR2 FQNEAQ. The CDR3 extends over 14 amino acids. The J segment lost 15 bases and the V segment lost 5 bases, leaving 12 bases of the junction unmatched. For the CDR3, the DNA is TGTGCCAGCAGCCCCCGGATAGCGGGAGGGCCCCCGTTCTTC. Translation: CASSPRIAGGPPFF.

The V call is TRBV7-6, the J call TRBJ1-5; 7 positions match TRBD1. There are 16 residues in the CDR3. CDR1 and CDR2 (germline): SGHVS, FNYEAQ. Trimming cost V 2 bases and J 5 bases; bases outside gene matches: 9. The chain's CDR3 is CASSLSDRETHQPQHF. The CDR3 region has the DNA TGTGCCAGCAGCTTAAGCGACAGGGAAACTCATCAGCCCCAGCATTTT.

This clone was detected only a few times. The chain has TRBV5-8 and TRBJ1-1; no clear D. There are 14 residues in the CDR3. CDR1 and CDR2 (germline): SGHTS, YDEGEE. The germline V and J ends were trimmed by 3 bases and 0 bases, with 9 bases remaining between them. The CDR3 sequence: CASSSRLMNTEAFF. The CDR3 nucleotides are TGTGCCAGCAGCTCAAGACTGATGAACACTGAAGCTTTCTTT.

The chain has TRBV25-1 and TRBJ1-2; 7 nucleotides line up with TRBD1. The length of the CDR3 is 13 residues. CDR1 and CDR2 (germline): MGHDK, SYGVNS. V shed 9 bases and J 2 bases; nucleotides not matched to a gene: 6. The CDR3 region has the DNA TGTGCCAGACGGACAGGCAGAAACTATGGCTACACCTTC. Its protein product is CARRTGRNYGYTF.

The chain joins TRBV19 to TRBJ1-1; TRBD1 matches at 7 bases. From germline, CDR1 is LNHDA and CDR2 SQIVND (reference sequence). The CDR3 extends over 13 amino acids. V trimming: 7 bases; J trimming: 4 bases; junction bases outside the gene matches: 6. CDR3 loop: CASTLTGATEAFF. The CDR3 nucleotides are TGTGCCAGTACCTTAACAGGGGCCACTGAAGCTTTCTTT.

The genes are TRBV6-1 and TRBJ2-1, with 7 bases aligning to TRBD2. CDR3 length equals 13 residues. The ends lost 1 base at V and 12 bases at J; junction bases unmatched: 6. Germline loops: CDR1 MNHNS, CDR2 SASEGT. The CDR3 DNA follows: TGTGCCAGCAGTGAAGGGGCAGGGAGGGTGCAGTTCTTC. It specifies CASSEGAGRVQFF.

CDR3 amino acids: CASGRESYEQYF. In DNA form, the CDR3 reads TGTGCCAGCGGTCGGGAGTCCTACGAGCAGTACTTC. J is TRBJ2-7 and V is TRBV28, with D perhaps matching TRBD2 (6 bases). V was clipped by 8 bases and J by 1 base, with 9 bases between them. The CDR3 contains 12 residues. Germline CDR1 and CDR2: MDHEN and SYDVKM.

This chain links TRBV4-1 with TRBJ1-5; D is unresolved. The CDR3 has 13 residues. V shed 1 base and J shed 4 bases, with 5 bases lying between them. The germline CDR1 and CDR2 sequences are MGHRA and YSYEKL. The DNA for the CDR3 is TGCGCCAGCAGCCAAGCCCTGAATCAGCCCCAGCATTTT. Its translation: CASSQALNQPQHF.

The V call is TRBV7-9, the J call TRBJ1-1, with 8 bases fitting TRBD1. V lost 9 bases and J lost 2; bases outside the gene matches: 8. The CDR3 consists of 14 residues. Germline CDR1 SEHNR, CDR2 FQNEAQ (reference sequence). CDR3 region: CASYTGGPNTEAFF. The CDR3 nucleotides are TGTGCCAGTTATACAGGGGGTCCTAACACTGAAGCTTTCTTT. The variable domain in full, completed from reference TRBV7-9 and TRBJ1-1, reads DTGVSQNPRHKITKRGQNVTFRCDPISEHNRLYWYRQTLGQGPEFLTYFQNEAQLEKSRLLSDRFSAERPKGSFSTLEIQRTEQGDSAMYLCASYTGGPNTEAFFGQGTRLTVV.

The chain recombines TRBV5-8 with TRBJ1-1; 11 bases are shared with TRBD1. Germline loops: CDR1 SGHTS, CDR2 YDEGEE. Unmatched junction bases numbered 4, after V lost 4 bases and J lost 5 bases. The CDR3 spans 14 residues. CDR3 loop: CASSHGQGATEAFF. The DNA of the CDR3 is TGTGCCAGCAGCCACGGACAGGGGGCAACTGAAGCTTTCTTT.

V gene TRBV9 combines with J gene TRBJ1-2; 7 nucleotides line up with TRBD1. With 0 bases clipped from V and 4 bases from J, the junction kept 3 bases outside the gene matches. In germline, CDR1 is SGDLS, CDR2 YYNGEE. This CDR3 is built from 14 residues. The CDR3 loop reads CASSVEGTAYGYTF. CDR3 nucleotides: TGTGCCAGCAGCGTAGAGGGGACAGCCTATGGCTACACCTTC.